The 31 T cell receptor beta chains listed next were all sequenced from one sample in a study of spatial heterogeneity in lung cancer. Whole-study findings and limits: In tumors, expanded intratumoral alpha and beta TCR counts tracked mutation counts.

Antigen specificity for these receptors is unknown. As for time point: sample taken at primary tumor resection. TCRdb itself ran the 5' RACE reads through MiXCR, one entry per CDR3 protein. The data contain 3,300 or so distinct CDR3 sequences, about a sixth of them seen just once; the ten biggest clones take up over 6.5%. Here the sequenced sample was lung tumor tissue, taken at surgery. The receptors come from a male donor with early-stage non-small cell lung cancer.

This clonotype is categorized as medium-sized. This chain joins TRBV6-5 and TRBJ1-1; a possible D gene is TRBD1 (6 bases). The CDR3 contains 14 residues. Per germline, CDR1 MNHEY and CDR2 SVGAGI. Trimming pared 5 bases from V and 4 bases from J, leaving 14 bases between. This CDR3 is CASSPLQGVTEAFF. The DNA for the CDR3 is TGTGCCAGCAGTCCCCTACAGGGAGTCACTGAAGCTTTCTTT.

The chain couples TRBV30 to TRBJ1-4; D may be TRBD1 (5 bases). With 0 bases removed from V and 13 bases from J, the gap between germline ends came to 18 bases. Per the germline V gene, CDR1 is GTSNPN and CDR2 is SVGIG (reference sequence). CDR3 length: 14 amino acids. The CDR3 DNA reads TGTGCCTGGAGTGTAGACAGCCTGCTCGGGGGACTGTTTTTT. Its protein is CAWSVDSLLGGLFF.

The V call is TRBV7-2, the J call TRBJ1-4, with a tentative D call TRBD1 (6 bases). Germline CDR1 and CDR2: SGHTA and FQGNSA. The CDR3 loop spans 13 amino acids. V gave up 6 bases and J gave up 7 bases, with 12 bases separating them. Written as DNA, the CDR3 is TGTGCCAGCAGAGAAGGGGGGGCTGAAAAACTGTTTTTT. Its translation is CASREGGAEKLFF.

By share of the sample, this clonotype is medium-sized. J is TRBJ2-5 and V is TRBV12-3 or TRBV12-4, with 8 bases aligning to TRBD2. V gave up 6 bases and J gave up 5 bases; unmatched junction bases: 17. This CDR3 is built from 17 residues. Here the CDR3 DNA reads TGTGCCAGCAGATTGATGCGGGGGGACCCCACCGGTGAGACCCAGTACTTC. Translation: CASRLMRGDPTGETQYF.

This clonotype is medium-sized by share. The rearrangement links TRBV5-6 to TRBJ2-3; 9 nucleotides align to TRBD2. V trimming: 3 bases; J trimming: 5 bases; junction bases outside the gene matches: 7. In germline, CDR1 is SGHDT, CDR2 YYEEEE. The CDR3 has 15 residues. In DNA form, the CDR3 reads TGTGCCAGCAGCTCACCGGGACTAGCTAAAGATACGCAGTATTTT. Translating gives CASSSPGLAKDTQYF.

This clonotype occurred a few times. The chain recombines TRBV7-2 with TRBJ1-4; D is undetermined. The CDR3 runs 15 residues. Germline V gene data show CDR1 as SGHTA and CDR2 as FQGNSA. The V and J ends lost 3 bases and 3 bases respectively, with 11 bases between them. CDR3 sequence reads: CASSLAGNSNEKLFF. As DNA, the CDR3 is TGTGCCAGCAGCTTGGCGGGGAATTCTAATGAAAAACTGTTTTTT.

The table lists this clonotype with a few counts. The chain combines TRBV6-6 with TRBJ2-5; no firm D call. CDR1 is MNHNY, CDR2 SVGAGI, per germline (reference sequence). V was pared by 2 bases and J by 3 bases, with 10 bases between. The CDR3 spans 14 residues. The CDR3 protein is CASSYRPGEETQYF. The CDR3, as DNA: TGTGCCAGCAGTTACAGGCCAGGAGAAGAGACCCAGTACTTC.

This clonotype was counted between two and nine times. The chain combines TRBV2 with TRBJ1-5, with 9 nucleotides matching TRBD1. V lost 4 bases to trimming and J lost 5 bases; unmatched junction nucleotides: 3. The germline gives CDR1 SNHLY, CDR2 FYNNEI. CDR3 length equals 14 residues. CDR3: CASSVQGADQPQHF. CDR3 DNA: TGTGCCAGCAGTGTACAGGGGGCGGATCAGCCCCAGCATTTT.

This clonotype rates as medium-sized. This chain uses TRBV28 with TRBJ1-6; TRBD1 agrees at 7 bases. The V and J ends lost 6 bases and 7 bases, in that order; junction bases with no gene match: 9. CDR1 is MDHEN and CDR2 is SYDVKM in the germline V gene. CDR3 size: 15 residues. The DNA for the CDR3 is TGTGCCAGCAGGCCTCCGGGACAGAGCAATTCACCCCTCCACTTT. This codes for CASRPPGQSNSPLHF.

This clonotype was recorded a few times. The chain joins TRBV28 to TRBJ2-7, with 11 bases matching TRBD2. Germline values: CDR1 MDHEN, CDR2 SYDVKM. There are 16 residues in the CDR3. Trimming at V came to 2 bases and at J to 3 bases, leaving 6 bases not matched to a gene. The CDR3 DNA is TGTGCCAGCAGTTTACCCCTAGCGGGAGGAGACTACGAGCAGTACTTC. This translates into CASSLPLAGGDYEQYF.

By frequency in the sample, this clonotype is medium-sized (0.01 to 0.1%). The rearrangement joins TRBV9 to TRBJ1-5, with 7 bases matching TRBD1. Germline V lookup: CDR1 SGDLS, CDR2 YYNGEE. The length of the CDR3 is 15 residues. V lost 3 bases to trimming and J lost 4 bases; unmatched junction nucleotides: 7. The CDR3 sequence is CASSADGTANQPQHF. In nucleotides, the CDR3 is TGTGCCAGCAGCGCCGATGGGACAGCAAATCAGCCCCAGCATTTT.

The chain joins TRBV5-1 to TRBJ2-7, with TRBD2 as a possible D gene (6 bases). CDR3 length: 13 amino acids. V was shortened by 0 bases and J by 3 bases, with 7 bases between the two germline ends. Per germline, CDR1 SGHRS and CDR2 YFSETQ. The CDR3 is CASSLGRDYEQYF. The CDR3 bases are TGCGCCAGCAGCTTGGGGCGGGACTACGAGCAGTACTTC.

This clonotype is medium-sized by share. CDR3: CSSQRDSYNEQFF. The DNA for the CDR3 is TGCAGTTCTCAGCGGGACTCCTACAATGAGCAGTTCTTC. This chain uses TRBV20-1 with TRBJ2-1; 7 nucleotides line up with TRBD2. V lost 8 bases and J lost 0; bases outside the gene matches: 4. The germline gives CDR1 DFQATT, CDR2 SNEGSKA (reference sequence). CDR3 length equals 13 residues.

This clonotype is classed as large. This chain links TRBV5-1 with TRBJ2-5; 11 bases align to TRBD2. The CDR3 totals 14 residues. V shed 4 bases, J shed 3 bases, and the junction held 2 bases outside the gene matches. Germline assignment: CDR1 SGHRS and CDR2 YFSETQ. CDR3 DNA sequence: TGCGCCAGCAGCAAGGGACTAGCGGAAGAGACCCAGTACTTC. This sequence encodes CASSKGLAEETQYF.

By share, this clonotype ranks as medium-sized. J is TRBJ2-7 and V is TRBV3-1, with 8 bases fitting TRBD1. Per the germline V gene, CDR1 is LGHDT and CDR2 is YNNKEL (reference sequence). The ends lost 4 bases at V and 6 bases at J; junction bases unmatched: 17. The CDR3 loop spans 17 amino acids. The CDR3 is CASSRWAPGTGHTEQYF. The CDR3 region has the DNA TGTGCCAGCAGCCGATGGGCCCCCGGGACAGGCCATACCGAGCAGTACTTC.

The chain has TRBV19 and TRBJ1-5, with D hard to call. This CDR3 region has 14 residues. V lost 0 bases, J lost 9 bases, and 12 bases lay in between. From germline, CDR1 is LNHDA and CDR2 SQIVND (reference sequence). The CDR3 spells CASSIEAGPRPQHF. Written as DNA, the CDR3 is TGTGCCAGTAGTATAGAGGCCGGGCCCCGGCCCCAGCATTTT.

As to this clonotype: With a much larger clone just one base away, this may be a read error. This chain links TRBV28 with TRBJ2-7; 7 bases agree with TRBD1. The germline V gene encodes CDR1 MDHEN and CDR2 SYDVKM. This CDR3 has 13 residues. This CDR3 reads CASNRQGSHEQYF. The CDR3 nucleotides read TGTGCCAGCAACCGACAGGGCTCCCACGAGCAGTACTTC.

This clonotype was observed once. This CDR3 is CASSQATGTGSYEQYF. The CDR3 DNA reads TGTGCCAGCAGCCAAGCAACCGGGACAGGGTCCTACGAGCAGTACTTC. This chain joins TRBV4-2 and TRBJ2-7, with 9 positions matching TRBD1. CDR1 LGHNA and CDR2 YNFKEQ come from the germline V gene. The CDR3 is 16 amino acids. The trim removed 1 base at V and 1 base at J, leaving 5 bases unmatched.

The V and J genes are TRBV30 and TRBJ2-2; D is perhaps TRBD1 or TRBD2 (7 bases each). CDR1 and CDR2 (germline): GTSNPN, SVGIG (reference sequence). The V end was cut by 1 base, the J end by 6 bases, with 21 bases between. The CDR3 spans 17 residues. In DNA, the CDR3 is TGTGCCTGGAGTGGGGACAGAAGAGCGGGAAACCCCGGGGAGCTGTTTTTT. Amino acids: CAWSGDRRAGNPGELFF. Variable domain in full (rest from reference TRBV30 and TRBJ2-2): SQTIHQWPATLVQPVGSPLSLECTVEGTSNPNLYWYRQAAGRGLQLLFYSVGIGQISSEVPQNLSASRPQDRQFILSSKKLLLSDSGFYLCAWSGDRRAGNPGELFFGEGSRLTVL.

The rearrangement uses TRBV10-1 and TRBJ1-1; D is perhaps TRBD1 (5 bases). The V end lost 2 bases, the J end lost 5 bases, and 15 bases lay between the germline ends. Germline values: CDR1 WNHNN, CDR2 SYGVQD (reference sequence). The CDR3 contains 15 residues. CDR3 amino acids: CASSEDINGATEAFF. The DNA of the CDR3 is TGCGCCAGCAGTGAGGATATTAACGGGGCGACTGAAGCTTTCTTT.

This clonotype is labeled as medium-sized. The rearrangement uses TRBV18 and TRBJ1-5, with TRBD1 as a possible D gene (6 bases). Trimming cost V 2 bases and J 2 bases, with 10 bases left between them. This CDR3 contains 15 residues. CDR1 KGHSH and CDR2 LQKENI come from the germline V gene. This chain's CDR3 is CASSPRGAGNQPQHF. The CDR3, as DNA: TGTGCCAGCTCACCAAGGGGGGCGGGCAATCAGCCCCAGCATTTT.

Here the CDR3 reads CASSSEGLLANSPLHF. CDR3 DNA sequence: TGTGCCAGCAGCTCTGAAGGGCTTCTGGCTAATTCACCCCTCCACTTT. This sequence joins TRBV6-5 and TRBJ1-6; D not resolved. Germline values: CDR1 MNHEY, CDR2 SVGAGI. V lost 6 bases and J 6 bases, leaving 18 bases between the germline ends. This CDR3 is built from 16 residues.

This clonotype ranks as medium-sized. V gene TRBV7-9 combines with J gene TRBJ1-5; D unresolved. Looked up from germline, CDR1 is SEHNR and CDR2 is FQNEAQ (reference sequence). Between the trimmed V and J ends, which lost 1 base and 7 bases, there was a span of 5 bases. CDR3 size: 12 residues. DNA of the CDR3: TGTGCCAGCAGCTTAGGCACCCAGCCCCAGCATTTT. Translation: CASSLGTQPQHF.

Judged by abundance, this clonotype is medium-sized (0.01 to 0.1%). The chain carries TRBV6-5 and TRBJ2-1; the match to TRBD2 covers 8 bases. V trimming: 6 bases; J trimming: 15 bases; junction bases outside the gene matches: 7. CDR1 MNHEY and CDR2 SVGAGI come from the germline V gene. This CDR3 contains 11 residues. CDR3 DNA: TGTGCCAGCAGGAACGGGGGACTAGTGTTCTTC. It specifies CASRNGGLVFF.

By share, this clonotype counts as medium-sized. The V and J genes are TRBV30 and TRBJ1-2, with D tentatively TRBD1 (5 bases). Trimming took 0 bases from V and 8 from J, leaving 10 bases between them. This CDR3 has 12 amino acids. Germline CDR1 is GTSNPN and CDR2 is SVGIG (reference sequence). The CDR3 DNA reads as TGTGCCTGGAGTGTAACTCGACAGGGCTACACCTTC. This encodes CAWSVTRQGYTF.

The table lists this clonotype with a few counts. CDR3 region: CASSLRAADTQYF. In DNA form, the CDR3 reads TGTGCCAGCAGCTTACGGGCGGCAGATACGCAGTATTTT. The chain employs TRBV7-2 and TRBJ2-3; D is unresolved. In germline, CDR1 is SGHTA, CDR2 FQGNSA. Trimming removed 2 bases at V and 4 bases at J, with 7 bases between. This CDR3 is built from 13 residues.

V usage is TRBV5-1 and J usage is TRBJ2-1, with 12 nucleotides matching TRBD2. From germline, CDR1 is SGHRS and CDR2 YFSETQ. The CDR3 is 14 amino acids. Germline trimming cut 7 bases from V and 7 bases from J; bases unmatched to any gene: 6. CDR3 in DNA: TGCGCCAGCCAACTAGCGGGAGGTGGGAATGAGCAGTTCTTC. Its translation: CASQLAGGGNEQFF. The entire variable domain, with the rest obtained from reference TRBV5-1 and TRBJ2-1, is as follows: KAGVTQTPRYLIKTRGQQVTLSCSPISGHRSVSWYQQTPGQGLQFLFEYFSETQRNKGNFPGRFSGRQFSNSRSEMNVSTLELGDSALYLCASQLAGGGNEQFFGPGTRLTVL.

The chain uses TRBV28 and TRBJ2-3, with 11 positions matching TRBD2. Germline V gene lookup returns CDR1 MDHEN and CDR2 SYDVKM. Losses at the gene ends were 3 bases for V and 9 bases for J; bases not matched to a gene: 8. This CDR3 region has 15 residues. The CDR3 loop reads CASSFPGLAGETQYF. CDR3 in DNA: TGTGCCAGCAGTTTCCCTGGACTAGCGGGTGAAACGCAGTATTTT.

This clonotype is large. The genes are TRBV7-2 and TRBJ2-7, with D unresolved. Germline V gene data show CDR1 as SGHTA and CDR2 as FQGNSA. This CDR3 is built from 14 residues. The germline V and J ends were trimmed by 0 bases and 2 bases, with 8 bases remaining between them. The CDR3 sequence is CASSLARGAYEQYF. The CDR3 region has the DNA TGTGCCAGCAGCTTAGCGCGAGGTGCCTACGAGCAGTACTTC.

This chain connects TRBV10-3 to TRBJ1-6, with no clear D. The ends were cut back, 3 bases at V and 12 bases at J, with 9 bases in the middle. The CDR3 runs to 12 residues. Germline CDR1 is ENHRY and CDR2 is SYGVKD. The CDR3 loop reads CAISDPALPLHF. DNA of the CDR3: TGTGCCATCAGTGACCCAGCTTTACCCCTCCACTTT.

This clonotype was seen just once. This chain uses TRBV20-1 with TRBJ2-5, with D unresolved. CDR3 length: 11 residues. Germline V gene data show CDR1 as DFQATT and CDR2 as SNEGSKA (reference sequence). V lost 3 bases to trimming and J lost 7 bases, with 9 bases between them. CDR3 amino acids: CSARVPPTQYF. As DNA, the CDR3 is TGCAGTGCTAGGGTCCCCCCGACCCAGTACTTC.